The rows below give T cell receptor beta chains drawn from one sample of a study of CD4+ T cells in melanoma. Assay used: immunoSEQ multiplex PCR; TCRdb lists only in-frame clones, some missing. The repertoire consists of roughly 60,000 clones, with 60% to 80% occurring once and the leading ten covering approximately 5%. Sequencing was done on a sample of tumor tissue. Source of these receptors: a human donor with melanoma. CDR3s leave out the opening cysteine and the closing phenylalanine or tryptophan.

v_gene	j_gene	CDR3aa
TRBV2	TRBJ1-5	ASSFDRGNSNQPQH
TRBV7-2	TRBJ2-2	ASRQGGGTGELF
TRBV6-6	TRBJ2-1	AITQDRNEQF
TRBV7-8	TRBJ2-5	ASRQTRTSGNQETQY
TRBV19	TRBJ1-5	ASSISGDSNQPQH
TRBV27	TRBJ1-2	ATTTTGAGYT
TRBV5-1	TRBJ2-7	ASSLGGEQY
TRBV6-5	TRBJ2-7	ASSYSRGWDEQY
TRBV19	TRBJ2-2	ASNPGARGELF
TRBV2	TRBJ1-6	ASGSSYNSPLH
TRBV13	-	ASSLPRTGDHEQY
TRBV5-4	TRBJ2-1	ASSFGGLGNEQF
TRBV27	TRBJ2-3	ASSLSSVAGAGTDTQY
TRBV5-5	TRBJ2-1	ASSPNLQGFNEQF
TRBV7-9	TRBJ2-1	ASSFRGAAYNEQF
TRBV6-5	TRBJ1-2	ASSPLQQDGYT
TRBV6-5	TRBJ1-1	ASSTRQGWTEAF
TRBV19	TRBJ1-6	ASSIADNSPLH